The source of this T cell receptor (beta chain) is a study of shared clonotypes between healthy human individuals. The table came from immunoSEQ multiplex PCR; TCRdb's copy has only in-frame clones and leaves some out. The sample holds about 690,000 clones, 80% to 95% seen once. On this clone itself: Its antigen is currently unknown.

Study-level results: Naive subsets generally exceeded memory subsets in estimated richness. Roughly 5% of naive CD4 clonotypes were common to several donors. Clonotype sharing among donors was expected to depend on sequencing depth.

With 5 bases removed from V and 1 base from J, the gap between germline ends came to 12 bases. Germline lookup yields CDR1 MDHEN and CDR2 SYDVKM. The CDR3 is 15 amino acids. This TCR derives from a young man in good health. Some clones in this sample may be carry-over from other donors' samples. The chain links TRBV28 to TRBJ1-5, with D hard to call. The sample taken for sequencing was memory CD8+ T cells from PBMCs. Subset meaning: CD45RO+ cells pooled with CCR7-negative TemRA cells. The DNA for the CDR3 is TGTGCCAGCAGTCCAGCGGCGGGGAGCAATCAGCCCCAGCATTTT. It translates to CASSPAAGSNQPQHF.